This entry lists 26 T cell receptor beta chains sequenced from one sample in a study of Graves' ophthalmopathy and Graves' hyperthyroidism. Amplification from RNA transcripts yielded the TCR beta CDR3 regions. HTBI primers were employed in first-round RT-PCR, then a second-round multiplex PCR followed. TCRdb processed the multiplex PCR reads anew with MiXCR; each CDR3 protein has one entry. This sample has fewer than 400,000 distinct CDR3 sequences, with 15% to 20% found just once. Specimen: peripheral blood. The receptors come from a woman aged 18-30 years with Graves' ophthalmopathy.

On this clonotype: Its ends do not fully match the called genes, so a read error is possible. V is TRBV7-7 and J is TRBJ2-7, with 8 nucleotides matching TRBD2. This CDR3 is built from 14 residues. The germline gives CDR1 SSHAT, CDR2 FNYEAQ (reference sequence). The CDR3 sequence is CASSPSPTSGPVNF. CDR3 sequence (DNA): TGTGCCAGCAGCCCGAGCCCCACTAGCGGCCCAGTTAACTTC.

This clonotype was observed at least ten times. The chain couples TRBV5-1 to TRBJ2-4, with 7 positions matching TRBD1. The CDR3 spans 16 residues. Germline loops: CDR1 SGHRS, CDR2 YFSETQ. Trimming removed 0 bases from V and 3 bases from J; junction bases left unmatched: 6. The CDR3 region is CASSLGGGRYKNIQYF. The CDR3 DNA sequence: TGCGCCAGCAGCTTGGGAGGGGGCCGATACAAAAACATTCAGTACTTC.

This clonotype occurred many times. The chain links TRBV19 to TRBJ2-6; D is unresolved. V was shortened by 1 base and J by 2 bases, with 0 bases between the two germline ends. Germline CDR1 reads LNHDA; CDR2 reads SQIVND (reference sequence). The CDR3 contains 13 residues. Here the CDR3 DNA reads TGTGCCAGTAGTATAGCTGGGGCCAACGTCCTGACTTTC. It specifies CASSIAGANVLTF.

This clonotype was counted many times. The genes are TRBV6-2 or TRBV6-3 and TRBJ2-7; TRBD1 is a possible D gene (5 bases). Trimming stripped 2 bases from V and 2 bases from J, with 10 bases between. Germline lookup yields CDR1 MNHEY and CDR2 SVGEGT. The CDR3 length is 14 residues. The CDR3 DNA is TGTGCCAGCAGTTACGGGGCGGTACCCTACGAGCAGTACTTC. Amino acid sequence: CASSYGAVPYEQYF.

This clonotype was seen at least ten times. This may stem from a read error, because a much larger clone lies one nucleotide away. The chain couples TRBV6-5 to TRBJ2-5, with a possible D match to TRBD2 (7 bases). The CDR3 sequence is 14 residues long. The ends were cut back, 7 bases at V and 5 bases at J, with 17 bases in the middle. Germline V gives CDR1 MNHEY, CDR2 SVGAGI. The CDR3 sequence is CASKVKGGGETQYF. CDR3 bases: TGTGCCAGCAAAGTTAAGGGAGGGGGGGAGACCCAGTACTTC.

This clonotype has at least ten counts. This chain uses TRBV6-5 with TRBJ2-5; D ambiguous. The V and J ends lost 8 bases and 1 base respectively, with 11 bases between them. The CDR3 contains 13 residues. CDR1 is MNHEY, CDR2 SVGAGI, per germline. The CDR3, as DNA: TGTGCCAGCGGGGTCGGAACCCAAGAGACCCAGTACTTC. It translates to CASGVGTQETQYF.

This clonotype appeared many times. The chain has TRBV30 and TRBJ1-6; tentative D call: TRBD1 (5 bases). Germline CDR1 and CDR2: GTSNPN and SVGIG (reference sequence). Trimming stripped 2 bases from V and 7 bases from J, with 15 bases between. This CDR3 comprises 15 residues. CDR3 protein: CAWSNSGLDNSPLHF. CDR3 nucleotide sequence: TGTGCCTGGAGTAACTCAGGGCTGGACAATTCACCCCTCCACTTT.

This clonotype appeared many times. This rearrangement joins TRBV28 to TRBJ2-4, with D perhaps assigned TRBD1 or TRBD2 (5 bases each). The CDR3 consists of 17 residues. CDR1 and CDR2 (germline): MDHEN, SYDVKM. The germline V and J ends were trimmed by 6 bases and 3 bases, with 21 bases remaining between them. As DNA, the CDR3 is TGTGCCAGCAGGTACGGGACCCCACGTGCAGGCAAAAACATTCAGTACTTC. This translates into CASRYGTPRAGKNIQYF.

This clonotype was seen at least ten times. As DNA, the CDR3 is TGTGCCAGTAGTGGGGACAGGTTTGGCCAGCCCCAGCATTTT. Translated: CASSGDRFGQPQHF. V is TRBV19 and J is TRBJ1-5; 8 nucleotides match TRBD1. After removal of 5 bases from V and 7 bases from J, the junction contained 7 bases not matched to a gene. CDR3 size: 14 residues. Germline lookup yields CDR1 LNHDA and CDR2 SQIVND (reference sequence).

This clonotype was counted many times. The chain couples TRBV25-1 to TRBJ2-7; D not resolved. Deletions cut 4 bases from V and 1 base from J, with 26 bases between. Germline values: CDR1 MGHDK, CDR2 SYGVNS. The CDR3 covers 19 residues. The CDR3 protein is CASSALEMKKGNRSYEQYF. CDR3 in DNA: TGTGCCAGCAGTGCCCTTGAGATGAAAAAGGGCAACCGTTCCTACGAGCAGTACTTC.

This clonotype was counted at least ten times. The chain recombines TRBV15 with TRBJ1-2; D unclear. In germline, CDR1 is LNHNV, CDR2 YYDKDF (reference sequence). Trimming removed 3 bases at V and 4 bases at J, with 15 bases between. This CDR3 region has 15 residues. CDR3 nucleotides: TGTGCCACCAGCAGCTCCCGGACGGACTCCTATGGCTACACCTTC. Its translation is CATSSSRTDSYGYTF.

This clonotype was counted ten times or more. The V and J genes are TRBV3-1 and TRBJ2-7; the D call may be TRBD1 or TRBD2 (5 bases each). Trimming took off 3 bases at V and 1 base at J, with 13 bases between the two ends. Germline V gene sequence: CDR1 LGHDT, CDR2 YNNKEL (reference sequence). The CDR3 covers 15 residues. The DNA for the CDR3 is TGTGCCAGCAGCCAGAACCGGGACCCTTCCTACGAGCAGTACTTC. This encodes CASSQNRDPSYEQYF.

This clonotype showed up just a few times. The CDR3 protein is CASNRDQETQYF. For the CDR3, the DNA is TGTGCCAGCAACCGGGATCAAGAGACCCAGTACTTC. The chain combines TRBV11-2 with TRBJ2-5; D is perhaps TRBD2 (5 bases). CDR1 is SGHAT, CDR2 FQNNGV, per germline. The CDR3 extends over 12 amino acids. Trimming stripped 7 bases from V and 2 bases from J, with 8 bases between.

V usage is TRBV6-2 or TRBV6-3 and J usage is TRBJ2-7, with 9 bases lining up with TRBD2. Germline V CDR1 and CDR2: MNHEY, SVGEGT. Trimming cost V 6 bases and J 3 bases; bases outside gene matches: 6. This CDR3 contains 14 residues. CDR3 residues: CASRTSGSYYEQYF. CDR3 DNA sequence: TGTGCCAGCAGAACTAGCGGGTCCTACTACGAGCAGTACTTC.

This clonotype was picked up many times. DNA of the CDR3: TGTGCCAGCAGCCCAATCGGGACCGCCGGGGAGCTGTTTTTT. Its protein product is CASSPIGTAGELFF. The genes are TRBV7-9 and TRBJ2-2; D is possibly TRBD1 or TRBD2 (5 bases each). CDR1 and CDR2 from the germline V gene are SEHNR and FQNEAQ (reference sequence). The CDR3 consists of 14 residues. V was clipped by 5 bases and J by 6 bases, with 13 bases between them.

This clonotype appeared many times. This sequence joins TRBV28 and TRBJ2-5, with TRBD1 identical over 7 bases. After removal of 4 bases from V and 0 bases from J, the junction contained 5 bases not matched to a gene. There are 15 residues in the CDR3. Germline CDR1 reads MDHEN; CDR2 reads SYDVKM. CDR3: CASSSLQGNQETQYF. The DNA for the CDR3 is TGTGCCAGCAGTTCTTTACAGGGGAACCAAGAGACCCAGTACTTC. Complete variable domain (other parts from reference TRBV28 and TRBJ2-5): DVKVTQSSRYLVKRTGEKVFLECVQDMDHENMFWYRQDPGLGLRLIYFSYDVKMKEKGDIPEGYSVSREKKERFSLILESASTNQTSMYLCASSSLQGNQETQYFGPGTRLLVL.

The table lists this clonotype with many counts. This rearrangement joins TRBV15 to TRBJ2-5; the D call may be TRBD1 or TRBD2 (6 bases each). Trimming left V 3 bases short and J 4 bases short, with 15 bases between. This CDR3 is built from 15 residues. CDR1 is LNHNV and CDR2 is YYDKDF in the germline V gene (reference sequence). CDR3 sequence (DNA): TGTGCCACCAGCAGGCCCGAAGGGGGGCGAGAGACCCAGTACTTC. Translating it yields CATSRPEGGRETQYF.

This clonotype has at least ten counts. The rearrangement joins TRBV11-2 to TRBJ2-2; 7 nucleotides line up with TRBD1. CDR1 SGHAT and CDR2 FQNNGV come from the germline V gene. CDR3 size: 16 residues. J gave up 4 bases and V 5 bases, and 10 bases lay outside the gene matches. CDR3 protein: CASSTLTGVGTGELFF. In DNA form, the CDR3 reads TGTGCCAGCAGCACCCTTACAGGGGTCGGCACCGGGGAGCTGTTTTTT.

This clonotype has ten or more counts. The chain has TRBV28 and TRBJ1-6; tentatively, D is TRBD1 (5 bases). The CDR3 is 14 residues long. The V and J ends lost 8 bases and 14 bases respectively, with 22 bases between them. Per the germline V gene, CDR1 is MDHEN and CDR2 is SYDVKM. In DNA, the CDR3 is TGTGCCAGCCTCTTGAAGCGGGGCCCCAGGTCCCTCCACTTT. Its protein is CASLLKRGPRSLHF.

The chain joins TRBV6-2 or TRBV6-3 to TRBJ2-5; D may correspond to TRBD1 or TRBD2 (5 bases each). CDR3 length: 12 residues. Trimming took off 6 bases at V and 5 bases at J, with 10 bases between the two ends. CDR1 is MNHEY, CDR2 SVGEGT, per germline. The CDR3 spells CASRGTWETQYF. The CDR3 bases are TGTGCCAGCAGGGGGACCTGGGAGACCCAGTACTTC.

This clonotype was observed at least ten times. This chain uses TRBV20-1 with TRBJ1-1, with D hard to call. Between the trimmed V and J ends, which lost 0 bases and 1 base, there was a span of 12 bases. The germline V gene encodes CDR1 DFQATT and CDR2 SNEGSKA (reference sequence). This CDR3 spans 15 amino acids. The CDR3 nucleotides read TGCAGTGCTAGAGATAATCCCTGGTCGAACACTGAAGCTTTCTTT. Amino acids: CSARDNPWSNTEAFF.

This clonotype has at least ten counts. This chain links TRBV11-2 with TRBJ2-1, with TRBD1 matching 8 bases. After removal of 4 bases from V and 4 bases from J, the junction contained 9 bases not matched to a gene. Germline lookup yields CDR1 SGHAT and CDR2 FQNNGV. The CDR3 has 16 residues. The CDR3, as DNA: TGTGCCAGCAGCTCCTACCGGGACAGGTTGTACAATGAGCAGTTCTTC. Protein sequence: CASSSYRDRLYNEQFF.

This clonotype has a count of ten or more. The chain joins TRBV20-1 to TRBJ2-7; D remains unclear. The CDR3 totals 13 residues. The V gene's germline CDR1 is DFQATT and CDR2 SNEGSKA (reference sequence). Trimming removed 1 base at V and 1 base at J, with 8 bases between. CDR3 coding DNA: TGCAGTGCTAGAGGGCTCGCTTCCTACGAGCAGTACTTC. Its translation is CSARGLASYEQYF.

Many counts were recorded for this clonotype. V usage is TRBV10-1 and J usage is TRBJ1-1; D is perhaps TRBD1 (5 bases). The germline V gene has CDR1 WNHNN and CDR2 SYGVQD (reference sequence). V was shortened by 2 bases and J by 4 bases, with 8 bases between the two germline ends. There are 13 residues in the CDR3. The CDR3 DNA follows: TGCGCCAGCAGTGAGCTGAGGGGCACTGAAGCTTTCTTT. Translation: CASSELRGTEAFF.

To note about this clonotype: Possible read error: a much larger clone is one base away. This sequence joins TRBV29-1 and TRBJ1-1; D is perhaps TRBD1 (6 bases). CDR1 and CDR2 (germline): SQVTM, ANQGSEA. The CDR3 is 12 residues long. In nucleotides, the CDR3 is TGCATCGGGGTAAGGACAGCGAAGGAAGCTTTCTTT. Residues: CIGVRTAKEAFF.

This clonotype was found many times. This chain links TRBV29-1 with TRBJ2-4, with 9 nucleotides matching TRBD2. This CDR3 has 13 amino acids. The V gene's germline CDR1 is SQVTM and CDR2 ANQGSEA. V shed 8 bases, J shed 0 bases, and the junction held 2 bases outside the gene matches. CDR3 DNA sequence: TGCAGCATAGCGGGAGAAGCCAAAAACATTCAGTACTTC. Its protein product is CSIAGEAKNIQYF.